Listed below are T cell receptor beta chains from one sample, sequenced in a study of identical twins. One entry per CDR3 protein, called by TCRdb with MiXCR from the 5' RACE reads. The data contain under 900,000 distinct CDR3 sequences, over 9% of them seen just once; the ten biggest clones take up roughly 1.5%. These same data were also listed under a study on yellow fever vaccine responses in identical twins.

Sequencing input: PBMCs. The receptors derive from a woman aged 18-35 years in good health. The CDR3 runs from the conserved cysteine through the conserved F or W. D genes are given only for firm matches. Only some rows state a clone size, as once, few, many or a class for expanded clones.

v_gene: TRBV3-1
j_gene: TRBJ2-2
d_gene: NA
abundance: NA
CDR3nt: TGTGCCAGCAGCCCCGTTTCCAGGGAAGGGACCGGGGAGCTGTTTTTT
CDR3aa: CASSPVSREGTGELFF

v_gene: TRBV20-1
j_gene: TRBJ2-5
d_gene: TRBD2
abundance: NA
CDR3nt: TGCAGTGCTAGGTTTCTAGCGGAAGAGACCCAGTACTTC
CDR3aa: CSARFLAEETQYF

v_gene: TRBV29-1
j_gene: TRBJ2-5
d_gene: TRBD2
abundance: NA
CDR3nt: TGCAGCGTTGGGGCTAGCGGGGAGACCCAGTACTTC
CDR3aa: CSVGASGETQYF

v_gene: TRBV15
j_gene: TRBJ2-7
d_gene: NA
abundance: few
CDR3nt: TGTGCCACCAGCGGCACCAGAAGCTCCTACGAGCAGTACTTC
CDR3aa: CATSGTRSSYEQYF

v_gene: TRBV5-1
j_gene: TRBJ2-1
d_gene: NA
abundance: few
CDR3nt: TGCGCCAGCAGTTTTGACTCCGGTAGGGGTCGGGTGCAGTTCTTC
CDR3aa: CASSFDSGRGRVQFF

v_gene: TRBV20-1
j_gene: TRBJ1-2
d_gene: NA
abundance: NA
CDR3nt: TGCAGTGCGCCCGACCAGTACTATGGCTACACCTTC
CDR3aa: CSAPDQYYGYTF

v_gene: TRBV9
j_gene: TRBJ2-1
d_gene: TRBD2
abundance: few
CDR3nt: TGTGCCAGCAGCGTAGCTACTAGCGCCTCCTACAATGAGCAGTTCTTC
CDR3aa: CASSVATSASYNEQFF

v_gene: TRBV5-5
j_gene: TRBJ2-6
d_gene: NA
abundance: NA
CDR3nt: TGTGCCAGCAGCGGATTACAGGGATTTGGGGCCAACGTCCTGACTTTC
CDR3aa: CASSGLQGFGANVLTF

v_gene: TRBV20-1
j_gene: TRBJ1-4
d_gene: TRBD1
abundance: NA
CDR3nt: TGCAGTGCTCCCACAGGGGGCAAGTATGAAAAACTGTTTTTT
CDR3aa: CSAPTGGKYEKLFF

v_gene: TRBV6-1
j_gene: TRBJ2-5
d_gene: TRBD1
abundance: NA
CDR3nt: TGTGCCAGCAGGAAGGACAGGGTTGGGGAGACCCAGTACTTC
CDR3aa: CASRKDRVGETQYF